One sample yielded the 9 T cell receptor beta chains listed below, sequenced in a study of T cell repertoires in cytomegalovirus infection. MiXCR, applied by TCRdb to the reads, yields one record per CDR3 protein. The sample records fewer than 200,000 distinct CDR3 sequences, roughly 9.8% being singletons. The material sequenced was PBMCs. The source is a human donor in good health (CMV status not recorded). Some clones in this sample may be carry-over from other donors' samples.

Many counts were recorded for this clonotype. The CDR3 DNA is TGTGCCAGCAGCTGGACCGGGACTAGCGGGGGGCGCGATGAGCAGTTCTTC. It yields the protein CASSWTGTSGGRDEQFF. The chain couples TRBV7-2 to TRBJ2-1, with TRBD2 identical over 15 bases. Germline assignment: CDR1 SGHTA and CDR2 FQGNSA. The CDR3 spans 17 residues. Trimming cost V 4 bases and J 8 bases; bases outside gene matches: 9.

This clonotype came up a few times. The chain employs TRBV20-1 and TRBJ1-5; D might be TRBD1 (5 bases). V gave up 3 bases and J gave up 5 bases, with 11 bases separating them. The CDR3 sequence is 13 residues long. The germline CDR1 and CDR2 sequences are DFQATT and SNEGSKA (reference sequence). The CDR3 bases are TGCAGTGCTAGTTTGGGCAGGGATCAGCCCCAGCATTTT. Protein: CSASLGRDQPQHF.

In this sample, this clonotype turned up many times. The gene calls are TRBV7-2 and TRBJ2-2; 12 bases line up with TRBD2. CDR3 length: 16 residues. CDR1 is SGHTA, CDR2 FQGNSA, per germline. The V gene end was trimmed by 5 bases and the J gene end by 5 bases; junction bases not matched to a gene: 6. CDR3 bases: TGTGCCAGCAGCGCAGCTAGCGGGAGGGTTACCGGGGAGCTGTTTTTT. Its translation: CASSAASGRVTGELFF. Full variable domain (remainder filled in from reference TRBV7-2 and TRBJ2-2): GAGVSQSPSNKVTEKGKDVELRCDPISGHTALYWYRQSLGQGLEFLIYFQGNSAPDKSGLPSDRFSAERTGGSVSTLTIQRTQQEDSAVYLCASSAASGRVTGELFFGEGSRLTVL.

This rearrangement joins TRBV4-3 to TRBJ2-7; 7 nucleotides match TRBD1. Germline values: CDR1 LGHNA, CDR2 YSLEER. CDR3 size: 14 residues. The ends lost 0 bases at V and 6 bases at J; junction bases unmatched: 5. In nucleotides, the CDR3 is TGCGCCAGCAGCCAAGAAAGGGGGCTAGTCGAGCAGTACTTC. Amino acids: CASSQERGLVEQYF.

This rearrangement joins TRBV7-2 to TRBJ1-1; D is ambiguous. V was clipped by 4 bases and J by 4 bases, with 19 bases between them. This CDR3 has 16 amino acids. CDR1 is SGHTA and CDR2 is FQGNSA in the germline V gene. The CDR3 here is CASSSGSGRTVTEAFF. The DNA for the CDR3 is TGTGCCAGCAGCTCAGGCAGTGGGCGGACGGTCACTGAAGCTTTCTTT.

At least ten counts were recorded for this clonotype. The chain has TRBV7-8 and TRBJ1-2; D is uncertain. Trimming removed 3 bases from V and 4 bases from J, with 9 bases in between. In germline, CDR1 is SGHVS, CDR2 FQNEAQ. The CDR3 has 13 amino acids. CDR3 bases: TGTGCCAGCAGCTTCGGGGAATCCTATGGCTACACCTTC. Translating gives CASSFGESYGYTF.

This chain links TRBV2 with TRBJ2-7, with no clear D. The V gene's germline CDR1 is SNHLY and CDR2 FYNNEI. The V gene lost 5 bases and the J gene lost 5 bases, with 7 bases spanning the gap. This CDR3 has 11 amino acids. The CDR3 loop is CASSPNHEQYF. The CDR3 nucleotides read TGTGCCAGCAGTCCAAACCACGAGCAGTACTTC. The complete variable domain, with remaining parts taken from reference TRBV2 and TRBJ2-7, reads EPEVTQTPSHQVTQMGQEVILRCVPISNHLYFYWYRQILGQKVEFLVSFYNNEISEKSEIFDDQFSVERPDGSNFTLKIRSTKLEDSAMYFCASSPNHEQYFGPGTRLTVT.

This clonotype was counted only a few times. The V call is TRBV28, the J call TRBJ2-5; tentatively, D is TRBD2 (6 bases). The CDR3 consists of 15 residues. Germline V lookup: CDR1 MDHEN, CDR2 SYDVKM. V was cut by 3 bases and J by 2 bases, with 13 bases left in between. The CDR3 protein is CASSFGVAEQETQYF. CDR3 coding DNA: TGTGCCAGCAGTTTCGGAGTAGCGGAACAAGAGACCCAGTACTTC.

The DNA for the CDR3 is TGCAGCGTTCTCCAGGGGGCTTACGAGCAGTACTTC. It yields the protein CSVLQGAYEQYF. The chain links TRBV29-1 to TRBJ2-7; 8 bases align to TRBD1. The CDR3 length is 12 residues. Germline CDR1 and CDR2: SQVTM and ANQGSEA. With V trimmed by 5 bases and J by 4 bases, 4 bases remained unmatched.